This passage covers 15 T cell receptor beta chains from one sample sequenced in a study of cytomegalovirus exposure and HLA in healthy donors. With 60 Vbeta and 13 Jbeta primers, the PCR was carried out. Here immunoSEQ multiplex PCR was the method, and the copy in TCRdb shows in-frame clones only, minus some. The table includes 130,000 or so clones, less than 75% detected once. The sequenced material came from PBMCs. The receptors here all came from a woman in her thirties or forties in good health and CMV-seropositive.

The V gene is TRBV27, the J gene TRBJ2-5, with TRBD2 identical over 8 bases. The CDR3 covers 15 residues. Germline assignment: CDR1 MNHEY and CDR2 SMNVEV (reference sequence). Unmatched junction bases numbered 6, after V lost 6 bases and J lost 0 bases. As DNA, the CDR3 is TGTGCCAGCAGCCCGGGGGGGACTTACCAAGAGACCCAGTACTTC. It translates to CASSPGGTYQETQYF.

J is TRBJ2-7 and V is TRBV5-1; 10 bases agree with TRBD1. From germline, CDR1 is SGHRS and CDR2 YFSETQ. The CDR3 has 14 amino acids. V lost 4 bases to trimming and J lost 1 base; unmatched junction nucleotides: 2. CDR3 sequence: CASSPGQGSYEQYF. The DNA for the CDR3 is TGCGCCAGCAGCCCGGGACAGGGGTCCTACGAGCAGTACTTC. The whole variable domain, filled in from reference TRBV5-1 and TRBJ2-7, reads KAGVTQTPRYLIKTRGQQVTLSCSPISGHRSVSWYQQTPGQGLQFLFEYFSETQRNKGNFPGRFSGRQFSNSRSEMNVSTLELGDSALYLCASSPGQGSYEQYFGPGTRLTVT.

The chain couples TRBV18 to TRBJ1-1, with D tentatively TRBD1 (6 bases). V was pared by 3 bases and J by 5 bases, with 19 bases between. Germline V gives CDR1 KGHSH, CDR2 LQKENI. CDR3 length: 16 amino acids. The CDR3 sequence: CASSPRDTTSGTEAFF. CDR3 DNA: TGTGCCAGCTCACCTCGGGACACGACCTCAGGGACTGAAGCTTTCTTT.

The chain carries TRBV11-1 and TRBJ2-5; the D is unclear. The CDR3 runs to 11 residues. V lost 4 bases, J lost 7 bases, and 7 bases lay in between. The germline V gene encodes CDR1 SGHAT and CDR2 FQDESV (reference sequence). CDR3 sequence (DNA): TGTGCCAGCAGCTCCCCCGGGACCCAGTACTTC. It codes for CASSSPGTQYF.

This clone was seen a few times. The chain uses TRBV28 and TRBJ2-1, with 13 bases identical to TRBD2. Germline CDR1 MDHEN, CDR2 SYDVKM. Trimming cost V 4 bases and J 6 bases; bases outside gene matches: 9. CDR3 length equals 17 residues. CDR3 DNA: TGTGCCAGCAGTTACACTAGCGGGGGGGCCGGGTCCAATGAGCAGTTCTTC. Translation: CASSYTSGGAGSNEQFF.

The V gene is TRBV5-5, the J gene TRBJ2-3; D remains ambiguous. Germline lookup yields CDR1 SGHKS and CDR2 YYEKEE (reference sequence). V lost 0 bases and J lost 0, with 8 bases in between. The CDR3 loop spans 15 amino acids. CDR3 nucleotides: TGTGCCAGCAGCTTGGACGGAGTTAGCACAGATACGCAGTATTTT. Protein sequence: CASSLDGVSTDTQYF.

About this clone: An end of the junction does not agree with germline; a read error may underlie this. The chain joins TRBV5-1 to TRBJ2-7, with 8 nucleotides matching TRBD1. This CDR3 spans 15 amino acids. CDR1 and CDR2 (germline): SGHRS, YFSETQ. In DNA, the CDR3 is TGCGCCAGCAGGTTGGAAACGGGACAGGCCTACGAGCAGTACTTC. It encodes CASRLETGQAYEQYF.

The V gene is TRBV18, the J gene TRBJ1-4, with D unresolved. The CDR3 covers 15 residues. The germline CDR1 and CDR2 sequences are KGHSH and LQKENI. The V gene lost 1 base and the J gene lost 3 bases, with 9 bases spanning the gap. The CDR3 spells CASSPQTSANEKLFF. For the CDR3, the DNA is TGTGCCAGCTCACCACAGACTAGTGCTAATGAAAAACTGTTTTTT.

In DNA form, the CDR3 reads TGTGCCAGCAGCGGCCGGGACTACGAGTGGGAGACCCAGTACTTC. Translation gives CASSGRDYEWETQYF. V and J are TRBV5-8 and TRBJ2-5, with 7 positions matching TRBD2. CDR1 and CDR2 from the germline V gene are SGHTS and YDEGEE. J lost 5 bases, V lost 4 bases, and 11 bases had no gene match. This CDR3 is built from 15 residues.

CDR3 loop: CASSLGPGGNQPQHF. CDR3 sequence (DNA): TGTGCCAGCAGCTTGGGTCCAGGGGGCAATCAGCCCCAGCATTTT. This chain links TRBV5-4 with TRBJ1-5, with a weak D call TRBD1 (6 bases). Per the germline V gene, CDR1 is SGHNT and CDR2 is YYREEE (reference sequence). Trimming shortened V by 0 bases and J by 2 bases, and 9 bases separated the two germline ends. The CDR3 has 15 residues.

The chain uses TRBV6-4 and TRBJ1-1; 7 bases map to TRBD1. V was pared by 5 bases and J by 2 bases, with 2 bases of the junction left unmatched. Germline V CDR1 and CDR2: MRHNA, SNTAGT. The CDR3 is 13 amino acids. In nucleotides, the CDR3 is TGTGCCAGCAGTAGACAGGGTAACACTGAAGCTTTCTTT. This encodes CASSRQGNTEAFF.

This clone was seen only a few times. This rearrangement joins TRBV9 to TRBJ1-4, with D uncertain. The length of the CDR3 is 14 residues. V was cut by 3 bases and J by 0 bases, with 6 bases left in between. In germline, CDR1 is SGDLS, CDR2 YYNGEE. In nucleotides, the CDR3 is TGTGCCAGCAGCGACAGTGCAACTAATGAAAAACTGTTTTTT. Amino acid sequence: CASSDSATNEKLFF.

This CDR3 reads CASSLPFREETQYF. As DNA, the CDR3 is TGTGCCAGCAGCTTGCCTTTCAGGGAAGAGACCCAGTACTTC. The chain joins TRBV5-5 to TRBJ2-5; D possibly corresponds to TRBD1 (5 bases). Germline V gives CDR1 SGHKS, CDR2 YYEKEE (reference sequence). V lost 1 base to trimming and J lost 3 bases, with 10 bases between them. The CDR3 runs to 14 residues.

The genes are TRBV9 and TRBJ2-1; 16 bases are shared with TRBD2. Per germline, CDR1 SGDLS and CDR2 YYNGEE. The CDR3 length is 19 residues. The J segment lost 6 bases and the V segment lost 3 bases, leaving 12 bases of the junction unmatched. The CDR3 DNA reads as TGTGCCAGCAGCGCATCGGGACTAGCGGGGGGGCTCTCTCTCAATGAGCAGTTCTTC. Encoded protein: CASSASGLAGGLSLNEQFF. Filled out from reference TRBV9 and TRBJ2-1, the complete variable domain reads DSGVTQTPKHLITATGQRVTLRCSPRSGDLSVYWYQQSLDQGLQFLIQYYNGEERAKGNILERFSAQQFPDLHSELNLSSLELGDSALYFCASSASGLAGGLSLNEQFFGPGTRLTVL.

This rearrangement joins TRBV7-2 to TRBJ2-1; TRBD2 agrees at 7 bases. The CDR3 is made up of 16 amino acids. Germline V gives CDR1 SGHTA, CDR2 FQGNSA. V was clipped by 2 bases and J by 0 bases; unmatched bases: 4. DNA of the CDR3: TGTGCCAGCAGCTTATCTGGCGGGAGCTCCTACAATGAGCAGTTCTTC. The encoded protein is CASSLSGGSSYNEQFF.